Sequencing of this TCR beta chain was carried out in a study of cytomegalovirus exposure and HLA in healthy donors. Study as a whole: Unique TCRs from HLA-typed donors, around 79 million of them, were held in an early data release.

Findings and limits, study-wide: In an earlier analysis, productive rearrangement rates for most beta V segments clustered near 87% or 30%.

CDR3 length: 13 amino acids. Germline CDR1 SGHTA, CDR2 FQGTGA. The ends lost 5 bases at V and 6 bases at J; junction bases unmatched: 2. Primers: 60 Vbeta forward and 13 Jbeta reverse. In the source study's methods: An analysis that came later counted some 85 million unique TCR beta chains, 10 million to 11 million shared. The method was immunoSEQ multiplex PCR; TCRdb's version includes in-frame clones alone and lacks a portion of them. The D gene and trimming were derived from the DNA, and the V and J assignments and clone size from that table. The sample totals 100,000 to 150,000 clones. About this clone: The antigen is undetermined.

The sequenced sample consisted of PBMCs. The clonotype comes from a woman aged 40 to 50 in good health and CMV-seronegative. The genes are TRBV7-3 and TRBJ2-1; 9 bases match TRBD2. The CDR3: CASSLSGGNEQFF. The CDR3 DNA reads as TGTGCCAGCAGCCTTAGCGGGGGCAATGAGCAGTTCTTC.